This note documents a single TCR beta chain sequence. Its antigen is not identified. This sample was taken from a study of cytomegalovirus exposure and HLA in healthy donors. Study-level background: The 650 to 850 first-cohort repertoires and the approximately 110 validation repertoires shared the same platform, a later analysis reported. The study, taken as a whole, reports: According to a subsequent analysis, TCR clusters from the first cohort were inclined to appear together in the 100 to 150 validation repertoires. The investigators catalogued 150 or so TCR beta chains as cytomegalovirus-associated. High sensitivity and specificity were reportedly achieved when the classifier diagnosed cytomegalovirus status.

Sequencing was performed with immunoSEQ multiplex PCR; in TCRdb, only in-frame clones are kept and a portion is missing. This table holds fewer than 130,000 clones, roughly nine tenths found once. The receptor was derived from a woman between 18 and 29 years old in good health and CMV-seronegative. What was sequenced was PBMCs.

The CDR3 region has the DNA TGTGCCAGCAAATCCGGGACTAGCGGGACCTACGAGCAGTACTTC. Its protein is CASKSGTSGTYEQYF. This chain uses TRBV2 with TRBJ2-7, with 13 bases fitting TRBD2. With 7 bases clipped from V and 2 bases from J, the junction kept 5 bases outside the gene matches. The V gene's germline CDR1 is SNHLY and CDR2 FYNNEI. This CDR3 is 15 amino acids long.